One sample yielded the 30 T cell receptor beta chains listed below, sequenced in a study of blood T cells in healthy people across ages. A J-beta primer mix and a sample-barcoded 5' primer were used in a second PCR of roughly 6 to 12 cycles. Via MiXCR, TCRdb re-called the 5' RACE reads, giving one row per CDR3 protein. The sample holds hundreds of thousands of distinct CDR3 sequences; around a fifth are singletons and the top ten take more than 3%. Sequencing input: blood. These receptor sequences come from a man in his sixties or seventies in good health.

V is TRBV20-1 and J is TRBJ2-3, with a tentative D call TRBD2 (5 bases). CDR3 size: 13 residues. Trimming stripped 5 bases from V and 0 bases from J, with 9 bases between. The V gene's germline CDR1 is DFQATT and CDR2 SNEGSKA (reference sequence). CDR3 region: CSAGGSSTDTQYF. In nucleotides, the CDR3 is TGCAGTGCTGGAGGATCTAGCACAGATACGCAGTATTTT.

In its sample, this clonotype was seen many times. The chain uses TRBV29-1 and TRBJ2-5; D is perhaps TRBD1 or TRBD2 (5 bases each). The CDR3 runs to 15 residues. The germline CDR1 and CDR2 sequences are SQVTM and ANQGSEA. The germline V and J ends were trimmed by 4 bases and 0 bases, with 15 bases remaining between them. CDR3 coding DNA: TGCAGCGTTGCCCGAACTAGACAGTACCAAGAGACCCAGTACTTC. This translates into CSVARTRQYQETQYF.

This clonotype has more than one count but fewer than ten. This is likely a read error, given that the CDR3 carries no conserved phenylalanine or tryptophan at its end. The V and J genes are TRBV5-1 and TRBJ2-1; D remains ambiguous. Trimming removed 3 bases from V and 8 bases from J, with 6 bases in between. The CDR3 runs 11 residues. Germline CDR1 SGHRS, CDR2 YFSETQ. DNA for the CDR3: TGCGCCAGCAGCTCCGCCGATGAGCAGTTCCTC. Translated: CASSSADEQFL.

There are a few counts of this clonotype. V is TRBV5-1 and J is TRBJ1-5, with 8 bases fitting TRBD1. The V gene's germline CDR1 is SGHRS and CDR2 YFSETQ. V trimming: 2 bases; J trimming: 4 bases; junction bases outside the gene matches: 5. The CDR3 length is 15 residues. The CDR3 sequence is CASSLTGGFNQPQHF. The CDR3 DNA reads TGCGCCAGCAGCTTAACAGGGGGTTTTAATCAGCCCCAGCATTTT.

In its sample, this clonotype was seen a few times. CDR3 DNA sequence: TGTGCCAGCACCCTTAGAGAGGGGAGCTCCTACAATGAGCAGTTCTTC. Its translation: CASTLREGSSYNEQFF. V gene TRBV7-9 combines with J gene TRBJ2-1; the D call may be TRBD1 or TRBD2 (5 bases each). V lost 7 bases and J lost 0, with 16 bases in between. Germline V gene lookup returns CDR1 SEHNR and CDR2 FQNEAQ (reference sequence). The CDR3 has 16 residues.

The V call is TRBV11-2, the J call TRBJ2-5; D assignment may be TRBD1 or TRBD2 (5 bases each). Judging by the DNA end, TRBJ2-7 fits better; the J call may be wrong. This CDR3 contains 14 residues. Germline CDR1 and CDR2: SGHAT and FQNNGV. The CDR3 sequence is CASSSTGPPYEQYF. The CDR3 coding sequence is TGTGCCAGCAGCTCAACGGGACCTCCCTACGAGCAGTACTTC.

The chain has TRBV30 and TRBJ1-2; a weak D match, TRBD1 (6 bases). The germline gives CDR1 GTSNPN, CDR2 SVGIG (reference sequence). This CDR3 contains 12 residues. The germline V and J ends were trimmed by 0 bases and 8 bases, with 10 bases remaining between them. In nucleotides, the CDR3 is TGTGCCTGGAGTGTAGGGGGTGAGGGCTACACCTTC. It is translated as CAWSVGGEGYTF.

This clonotype was counted only a few times. One end of the junction is discordant with germline, which a read error may explain. This rearrangement joins TRBV24-1 to TRBJ2-5; TRBD2 is a possible D gene (5 bases). Looked up from germline, CDR1 is KGHDR and CDR2 is SFDVKD. This CDR3 is 15 amino acids long. CDR3: CATSDFGGPRSELFF. The CDR3 bases are TGTGCCACCAGTGATTTCGGCGGGCCTAGGAGCGAGCTGTTCTTC.

The chain combines TRBV20-1 with TRBJ2-7; D is undetermined. The CDR3 runs 14 residues. The germline V gene has CDR1 DFQATT and CDR2 SNEGSKA (reference sequence). V lost 3 bases and J lost 5, with 17 bases in between. In nucleotides, the CDR3 is TGCAGTGCTAGCCCTACCTCCTTCCTGGACGAGCAGTACTTC. Its translation is CSASPTSFLDEQYF.

A remark on this clonotype: An end of the junction does not agree with germline; a read error may underlie this. This chain joins TRBV20-1 and TRBJ1-1; D not resolved. Germline V lookup: CDR1 DFQATT, CDR2 SNEGSKA (reference sequence). The CDR3 has 13 amino acids. CDR3 region: CSARDPRISEALF. The CDR3 DNA reads TGCAGTGCTAGAGATCCCAGGATCTCTGAAGCTCTCTTT.

This clonotype came up a few times. The chain couples TRBV7-9 to TRBJ2-5; no firm D call. In germline, CDR1 is SEHNR, CDR2 FQNEAQ (reference sequence). The CDR3 loop spans 17 amino acids. The V end lost 6 bases, the J end lost 2 bases, and 22 bases lay between the germline ends. For the CDR3, the DNA is TGTGCCAGCAGTACGGACGGTGTGGGTTTTGGGCAAGAGACCCAGTACTTC. Encoded protein: CASSTDGVGFGQETQYF.

This rearrangement joins TRBV6-5 to TRBJ2-4; TRBD2 agrees at 7 bases. J was trimmed by 0 bases and V by 3 bases; bases with no gene match: 17. CDR3 length: 20 amino acids. The germline V gene has CDR1 MNHEY and CDR2 SVGAGI. CDR3 residues: CASSYREGREKVIAKNIQYF. The DNA for the CDR3 is TGTGCCAGCAGTTATCGGGAAGGGCGGGAGAAGGTTATAGCCAAAAACATTCAGTACTTC.

CDR3 DNA: TGTGCCAGCAGTTACTCGAGAGGGGCGAACTATGGCTACACCTTC. This sequence encodes CASSYSRGANYGYTF. The rearrangement links TRBV6-6 to TRBJ1-2; weak D call: TRBD1 (5 bases). The V and J ends lost 0 bases and 2 bases respectively, with 10 bases between them. The CDR3 loop spans 15 amino acids. CDR1 is MNHNY and CDR2 is SVGAGI in the germline V gene (reference sequence).

The chain has TRBV20-1 and TRBJ2-5, with TRBD2 identical over 8 bases. V was clipped by 5 bases and J by 4 bases; unmatched bases: 3. CDR1 and CDR2 (germline): DFQATT, SNEGSKA (reference sequence). The CDR3 is made up of 12 amino acids. In nucleotides, the CDR3 is TGCAGTGCTTGGGCGGGAGGAGAGACCCAGTACTTC. Translated, it gives CSAWAGGETQYF.

The rearrangement joins TRBV4-3 to TRBJ2-1; 7 nucleotides match TRBD2. The CDR3 has 16 amino acids. CDR1 and CDR2 (germline): LGHNA, YSLEER. J lost 2 bases, V lost 1 base, and 5 bases had no gene match. The CDR3 DNA reads TGCGCCAGCAGCCAAGGCTTCGCGGGAGCCTACAATGAGCAGTTCTTC. Protein product: CASSQGFAGAYNEQFF.

This clonotype was seen many times. As DNA, the CDR3 is TGTGCCAGCAGCGTAGCTGGGTCTGGTCGGGGGAATGAGCAGTTCTTC. Translation: CASSVAGSGRGNEQFF. The chain employs TRBV9 and TRBJ2-1; tentative D call: TRBD2 (6 bases). CDR3 length equals 16 residues. The V gene's germline CDR1 is SGDLS and CDR2 YYNGEE. V was shortened by 0 bases and J by 7 bases, with 17 bases between the two germline ends.

This clonotype was seen more than once but under ten times. The V call is TRBV4-3, the J call TRBJ2-1; D possibly matches TRBD1 or TRBD2 (5 bases each). V lost 1 base, J lost 0 bases, and 10 bases lay in between. The CDR3 runs to 16 residues. Germline V gives CDR1 LGHNA, CDR2 YSLEER. The CDR3 loop is CASSQARGSSYNEQFF. Here the CDR3 DNA reads TGCGCCAGCAGCCAAGCGAGGGGAAGCTCCTACAATGAGCAGTTCTTC.

This clonotype was counted between two and nine times. V usage is TRBV20-1 and J usage is TRBJ2-7; D perhaps matches TRBD1 (7 bases). The ends were cut back, 0 bases at V and 2 bases at J, with 14 bases in the middle. This CDR3 contains 15 residues. CDR1 and CDR2 from the germline V gene are DFQATT and SNEGSKA (reference sequence). CDR3 in DNA: TGCAGTGCTAGAGATTGGCAGGGGGAGGCCTACGAGCAGTACTTC. This gives the protein CSARDWQGEAYEQYF.

V and J are TRBV7-2 and TRBJ1-1, with D possibly matching TRBD1 (6 bases). The germline V gene encodes CDR1 SGHTA and CDR2 FQGNSA. The CDR3 covers 14 residues. V gave up 7 bases and J gave up 1 base, with 13 bases separating them. The CDR3 here is CASTLGQENTEAFF. DNA for the CDR3: TGTGCCAGCACCCTGGGACAAGAGAACACTGAAGCTTTCTTT.

The J gene is TRBJ2-1, the V gene TRBV7-9; D is unclear. The CDR3 loop spans 17 amino acids. Germline assignment: CDR1 SEHNR and CDR2 FQNEAQ (reference sequence). Trimming shortened V by 3 bases and J by 3 bases, and 18 bases separated the two germline ends. CDR3 amino acids: CASSFGQLAVSYNEQFF. In DNA, the CDR3 is TGTGCCAGCAGCTTCGGTCAGTTAGCAGTGAGCTACAATGAGCAGTTCTTC.

V usage is TRBV12-5 and J usage is TRBJ2-1; tentatively, D is TRBD1 or TRBD2 (5 bases each). The V end lost 2 bases, the J end lost 4 bases, and 18 bases lay between the germline ends. This CDR3 region has 17 residues. The V gene's germline CDR1 is LGHNT and CDR2 FRNRAP. CDR3 residues: CASGLCVFGDGYNEQFF. CDR3 DNA: TGTGCTAGTGGTTTGTGCGTATTCGGGGACGGATACAATGAGCAGTTCTTC.

There are a few counts of this clonotype. V gene TRBV29-1 combines with J gene TRBJ2-7, with a possible D match to TRBD2 (7 bases). There are 13 residues in the CDR3. Trimming took 2 bases from V and 6 from J, leaving 14 bases between them. Per the germline V gene, CDR1 is SQVTM and CDR2 is ANQGSEA. The CDR3 loop is CSVELQGGTEQYF. CDR3 DNA sequence: TGCAGCGTTGAATTACAGGGAGGGACCGAGCAGTACTTC.

The chain is built from TRBV20-1 and TRBJ1-1; 9 nucleotides agree with TRBD1. V lost 0 bases and J lost 5; bases outside the gene matches: 13. The V gene's germline CDR1 is DFQATT and CDR2 SNEGSKA (reference sequence). CDR3 size: 17 residues. CDR3 coding DNA: TGCAGTGCTAGAGATCCCGCCCGACAGGGGGTAGGAACTGAAGCTTTCTTT. As protein: CSARDPARQGVGTEAFF.

This clonotype has a handful of counts. The V and J genes are TRBV6-5 and TRBJ2-2; either TRBD1 or TRBD2 may fit D (6 bases each). The V gene lost 0 bases and the J gene lost 6 bases, with 8 bases spanning the gap. The CDR3 totals 14 residues. Germline V gives CDR1 MNHEY, CDR2 SVGAGI. This CDR3 is CASSYSGGSGELFF. Here the CDR3 DNA reads TGTGCCAGCAGTTACTCAGGGGGGTCCGGGGAGCTGTTTTTT.

The chain couples TRBV12-3 or TRBV12-4 to TRBJ2-5; possible D gene TRBD1, 6 bases. Trimming shortened V by 6 bases and J by 2 bases, and 16 bases separated the two germline ends. This CDR3 comprises 15 residues. Here the CDR3 reads CASRRQGMGQETQYF. The CDR3 region has the DNA TGTGCCAGCAGGCGGCAGGGGATGGGGCAAGAGACCCAGTACTTC.

This clonotype was picked up a small number of times. The rearrangement joins TRBV29-1 to TRBJ1-2; 8 nucleotides line up with TRBD1. The CDR3 sequence is 13 residues long. Germline V gene lookup returns CDR1 SQVTM and CDR2 ANQGSEA. Trimming at V came to 8 bases and at J to 8 bases, leaving 13 bases not matched to a gene. CDR3 sequence (DNA): TGCAGCTCCACCTCAACAGGGGGAGGAGGCTACACCTTC. Its protein product is CSSTSTGGGGYTF.

Regarding this clonotype: At one end the junction does not follow the germline gene, possibly because of a read error. The rearrangement links TRBV3-1 to TRBJ2-1; no firm D call. The CDR3 sequence is 12 residues long. Per the germline V gene, CDR1 is LGHDT and CDR2 is YNNKEL (reference sequence). The DNA of the CDR3 is TGTGCCAGCAGCCAAGAAGGCCGCCCTATGTACTTC. It specifies CASSQEGRPMYF.

The rearrangement links TRBV6-2 or TRBV6-3 to TRBJ1-1; D ambiguous. Germline V gene lookup returns CDR1 MNHEY and CDR2 SVGEGT. The CDR3 extends over 13 amino acids. V was shortened by 2 bases and J by 1 base, with 5 bases between the two germline ends. CDR3 sequence (DNA): TGTGCCAGCAGTTACGGTAGGAACACTGAAGCTTTCTTT. Translation: CASSYGRNTEAFF.

This clonotype was picked up a small number of times. The chain links TRBV10-3 to TRBJ2-7, with D maybe TRBD2 (6 bases). The CDR3 has 15 amino acids. V lost 3 bases to trimming and J lost 2 bases, with 14 bases between them. Looked up from germline, CDR1 is ENHRY and CDR2 is SYGVKD. CDR3 DNA: TGTGCCATCAGTGACCCGGGACTCCTCACCTACGAGCAGTACTTC. This gives the protein CAISDPGLLTYEQYF.

To note about this clonotype: One end of the junction does not line up with germline, which may come from a read error. The chain uses TRBV7-3 and TRBJ1-1, with D possibly TRBD1 on 5 matching bases. The germline V gene encodes CDR1 SGHTA and CDR2 FQGTGA. The length of the CDR3 is 13 residues. The CDR3, as DNA: TGTGCCAGCAGCTTAGGGACGAACACTGCAGCTTTCTTT. Translation gives CASSLGTNTAAFF.